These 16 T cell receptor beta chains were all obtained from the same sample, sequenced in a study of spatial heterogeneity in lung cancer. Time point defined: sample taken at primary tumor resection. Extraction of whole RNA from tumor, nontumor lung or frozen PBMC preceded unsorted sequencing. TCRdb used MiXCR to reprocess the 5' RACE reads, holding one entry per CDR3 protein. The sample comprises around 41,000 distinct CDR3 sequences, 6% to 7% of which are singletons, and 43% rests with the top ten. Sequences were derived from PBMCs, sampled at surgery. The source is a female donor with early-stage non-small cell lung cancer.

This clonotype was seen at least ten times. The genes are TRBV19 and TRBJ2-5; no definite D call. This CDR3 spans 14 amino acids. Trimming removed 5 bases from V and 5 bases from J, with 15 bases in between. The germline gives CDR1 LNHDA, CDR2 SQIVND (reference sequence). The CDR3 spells CASSDRALTETQYF. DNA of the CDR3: TGTGCCAGTAGTGACCGGGCCTTGACCGAGACCCAGTACTTC.

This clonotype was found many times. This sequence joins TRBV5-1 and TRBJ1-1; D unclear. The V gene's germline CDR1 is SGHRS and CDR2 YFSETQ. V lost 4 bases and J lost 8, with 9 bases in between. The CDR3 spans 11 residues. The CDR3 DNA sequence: TGCGCCAGCAGCAACGGAATGGAAGCTTTCTTT. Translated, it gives CASSNGMEAFF.

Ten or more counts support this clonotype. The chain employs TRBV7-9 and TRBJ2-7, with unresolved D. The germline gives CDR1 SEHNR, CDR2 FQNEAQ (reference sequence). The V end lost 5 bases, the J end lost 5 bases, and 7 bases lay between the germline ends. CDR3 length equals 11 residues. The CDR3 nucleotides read TGTGCCAGCAGCCCGCAGAACGAGCAGTACTTC. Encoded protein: CASSPQNEQYF.

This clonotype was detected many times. This CDR3 is CASSVARHTEAFF. CDR3 nucleotide sequence: TGTGCCAGCAGCGTAGCCAGACACACTGAAGCTTTCTTT. J is TRBJ1-1 and V is TRBV9; D remains ambiguous. V lost 0 bases, J lost 3 bases, and 6 bases lay in between. The CDR3 consists of 13 residues. Germline assignment: CDR1 SGDLS and CDR2 YYNGEE.

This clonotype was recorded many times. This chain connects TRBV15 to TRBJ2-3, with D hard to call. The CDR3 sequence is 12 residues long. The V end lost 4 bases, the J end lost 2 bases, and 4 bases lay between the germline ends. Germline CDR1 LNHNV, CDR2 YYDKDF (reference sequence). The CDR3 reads CATSTDTDTQYF. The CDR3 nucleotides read TGTGCCACCAGCACCGACACAGATACGCAGTATTTT.

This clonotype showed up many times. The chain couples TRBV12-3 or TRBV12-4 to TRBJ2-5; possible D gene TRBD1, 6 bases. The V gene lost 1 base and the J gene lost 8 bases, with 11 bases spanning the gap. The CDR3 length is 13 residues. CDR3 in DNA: TGTGCCAGCAGTTTAGAGGCCAGGGGTACCCAGTACTTC. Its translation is CASSLEARGTQYF.

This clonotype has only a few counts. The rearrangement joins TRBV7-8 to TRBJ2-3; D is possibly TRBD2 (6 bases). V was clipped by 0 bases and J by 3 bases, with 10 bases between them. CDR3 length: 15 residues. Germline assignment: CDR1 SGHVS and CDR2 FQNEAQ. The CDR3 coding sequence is TGTGCCAGCAGCTTAGCTCGGGAGACGACAGATACGCAGTATTTT. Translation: CASSLARETTDTQYF.

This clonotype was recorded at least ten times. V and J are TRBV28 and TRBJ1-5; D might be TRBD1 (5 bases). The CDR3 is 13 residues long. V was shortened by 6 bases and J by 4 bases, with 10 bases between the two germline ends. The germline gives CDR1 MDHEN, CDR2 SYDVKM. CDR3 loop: CASSPGRNQPQHF. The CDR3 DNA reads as TGTGCCAGCAGCCCGGGACGGAATCAGCCCCAGCATTTT.

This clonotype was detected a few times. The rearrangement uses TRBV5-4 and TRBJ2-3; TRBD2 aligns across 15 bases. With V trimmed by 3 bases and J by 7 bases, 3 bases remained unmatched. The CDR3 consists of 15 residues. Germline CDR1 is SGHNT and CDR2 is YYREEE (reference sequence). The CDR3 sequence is CASSSGTSGGNTQYF. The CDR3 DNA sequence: TGTGCCAGCAGCTCCGGGACTAGCGGGGGGAATACGCAGTATTTT.

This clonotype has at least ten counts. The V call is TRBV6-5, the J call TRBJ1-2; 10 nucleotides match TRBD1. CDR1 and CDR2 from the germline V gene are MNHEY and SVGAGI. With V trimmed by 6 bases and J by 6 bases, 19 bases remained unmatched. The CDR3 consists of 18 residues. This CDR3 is CASRRLAPRQGAEDGYTF. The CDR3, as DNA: TGTGCCAGCAGGCGCCTTGCTCCCCGACAGGGGGCTGAGGATGGCTACACCTTC.

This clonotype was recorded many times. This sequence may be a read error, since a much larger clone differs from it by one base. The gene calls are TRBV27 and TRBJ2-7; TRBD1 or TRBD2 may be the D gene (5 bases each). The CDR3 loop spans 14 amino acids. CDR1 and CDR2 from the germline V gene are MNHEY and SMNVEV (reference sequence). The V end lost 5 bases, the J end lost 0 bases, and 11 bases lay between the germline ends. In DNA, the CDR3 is TGTGCCAGCAGTGGTAAGGGGAGCTCCTACGAGCAGTACTTC. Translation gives CASSGKGSSYEQYF.

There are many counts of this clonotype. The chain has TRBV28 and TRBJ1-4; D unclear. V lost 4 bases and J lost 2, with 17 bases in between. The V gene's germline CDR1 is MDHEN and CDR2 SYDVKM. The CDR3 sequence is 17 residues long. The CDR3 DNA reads TGTGCCAGCAGTTACCCGGGGAGGCTCGGTACTAATGAAAAACTGTTTTTT. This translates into CASSYPGRLGTNEKLFF.

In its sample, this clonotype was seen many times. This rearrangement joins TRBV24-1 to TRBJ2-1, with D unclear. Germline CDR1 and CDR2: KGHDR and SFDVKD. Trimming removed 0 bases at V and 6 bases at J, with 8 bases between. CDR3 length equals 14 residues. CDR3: CATSDLETVNEQFF. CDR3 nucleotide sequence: TGTGCCACCAGTGATTTGGAAACAGTCAATGAGCAGTTCTTC.

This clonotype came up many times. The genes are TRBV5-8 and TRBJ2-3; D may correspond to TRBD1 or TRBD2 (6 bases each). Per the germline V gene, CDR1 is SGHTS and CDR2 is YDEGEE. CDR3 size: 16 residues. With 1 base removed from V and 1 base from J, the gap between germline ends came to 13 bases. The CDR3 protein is CASSLKGGVGTDTQYF. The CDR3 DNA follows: TGTGCCAGCAGCTTGAAGGGGGGCGTGGGCACAGATACGCAGTATTTT. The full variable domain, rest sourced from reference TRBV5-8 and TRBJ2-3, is EAGVTQSPTHLIKTRGQQATLRCSPISGHTSVYWYQQALGLGLQFLLWYDEGEERNRGNFPPRFSGRQFPNYSSELNVNALELEDSALYLCASSLKGGVGTDTQYFGPGTRLTVL.

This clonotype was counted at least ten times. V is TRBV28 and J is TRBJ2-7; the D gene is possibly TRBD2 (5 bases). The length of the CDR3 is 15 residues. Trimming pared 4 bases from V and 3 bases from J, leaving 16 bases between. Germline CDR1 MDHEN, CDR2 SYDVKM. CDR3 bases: TGTGCCAGCAGTTCATCAGACTATACAAACTACGAGCAGTACTTC. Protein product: CASSSSDYTNYEQYF.

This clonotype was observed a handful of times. CDR3 loop: CAIREAGGPMDTQYF. The DNA of the CDR3 is TGTGCCATCAGAGAAGCGGGGGGGCCGATGGATACGCAGTATTTT. This chain links TRBV10-3 with TRBJ2-3, with 10 bases matching TRBD2. Germline assignment: CDR1 ENHRY and CDR2 SYGVKD. The CDR3 totals 15 residues. The V segment lost 6 bases and the J segment 6 bases; nucleotides outside the gene matches: 9.